These 30 T cell receptor beta chains originate from one sample sequenced in a study of sequential checkpoint blockade in melanoma. The protocol was immunoSEQ multiplex PCR, while the TCRdb copy is restricted to in-frame clones and leaves out a portion. The top ten clones hold around 9% of a sample with fewer than 5,500 clones, about a sixth of them seen once. Treatment denoted: randomized to nivolumab then ipilimumab (arm A) or the reverse (arm B). This specimen consisted of tumor tissue (inferred from file names), obtained from a patient given nivolumab and ipilimumab in sequence. The receptors stem from a human donor with melanoma.

This clone was counted only a few times. The J gene is TRBJ2-1, the V gene TRBV28, with 12 bases aligning to TRBD2. With V trimmed by 7 bases and J by 9 bases, 13 bases remained unmatched. The germline CDR1 and CDR2 sequences are MDHEN and SYDVKM. CDR3 length: 16 residues. In nucleotides, the CDR3 is TGTGCCAGCACTTCCCTAGCGGGGGGGCAACGGGTTGAGCAGTTCTTC. As protein: CASTSLAGGQRVEQFF. Drawing the rest from reference TRBV28 and TRBJ2-1, the complete variable domain is DVKVTQSSRYLVKRTGEKVFLECVQDMDHENMFWYRQDPGLGLRLIYFSYDVKMKEKGDIPEGYSVSREKKERFSLILESASTNQTSMYLCASTSLAGGQRVEQFFGPGTRLTVL.

The V call is TRBV25-1, the J call TRBJ1-3; D remains unclear. V gave up 6 bases and J gave up 0 bases, with 15 bases separating them. This CDR3 has 16 residues. The germline CDR1 and CDR2 sequences are MGHDK and SYGVNS. The CDR3 spells CASRGLADHSGNTIYF. Here the CDR3 DNA reads TGTGCCAGCAGGGGCCTAGCGGACCACTCTGGAAACACCATATATTTT.

This clone came up a few times. DNA for the CDR3: TGTGCCAGCAGGGGGGACGGGACCGAAGCTTTCTTT. This encodes CASRGDGTEAFF. The chain has TRBV6-8 and TRBJ1-1; D possibly corresponds to TRBD1 (5 bases). The CDR3 consists of 12 residues. Germline loops: CDR1 MNHGY, CDR2 SAAAGT. The V and J ends lost 6 bases and 8 bases respectively, with 13 bases between them.

The J gene is TRBJ2-5, the V gene TRBV19; TRBD1 matches at 11 bases. Germline CDR1 and CDR2: LNHDA and SQIVND (reference sequence). The V and J ends lost 5 bases and 3 bases, in that order; junction bases with no gene match: 5. This CDR3 is 15 amino acids long. CDR3 sequence (DNA): TGTGCCAGTAGTGATGGGACAGGGGGTAAAGAGACCCAGTACTTC. It codes for CASSDGTGGKETQYF. Together with reference TRBV19 and TRBJ2-5, the CDR3 gives the full variable domain: DGGITQSPKYLFRKEGQNVTLSCEQNLNHDAMYWYRQDPGQGLRLIYYSQIVNDFQKGDIAEGYSVSREKKESFPLTVTSAQKNPTAFYLCASSDGTGGKETQYFGPGTRLLVL.

In this sample, this clone turned up a few times. V gene TRBV9 combines with J gene TRBJ1-5; D unclear. Trimming removed 3 bases at V and 2 bases at J, with 6 bases between. Per germline, CDR1 SGDLS and CDR2 YYNGEE. The CDR3 loop spans 13 amino acids. DNA for the CDR3: TGTGCCAGCAGCGGCTGGGGCAATCAGCCCCAGCATTTT. Protein sequence: CASSGWGNQPQHF.

This clone was recorded at least ten times. The CDR3 protein is CASSLWGGTSNTEAFF. CDR3 bases: TGTGCCAGCAGCTTGTGGGGGGGGACATCGAACACTGAAGCTTTCTTT. The V call is TRBV11-3, the J call TRBJ1-1; TRBD1 might be the D (6 bases). Between the trimmed V and J ends, which lost 3 bases and 1 base, there was a span of 15 bases. CDR1 and CDR2 (germline): SGHNT, YENEEA. CDR3 size: 16 residues.

This clone has more than one count but fewer than ten. The chain uses TRBV4-1 and TRBJ2-1; 14 nucleotides match TRBD2. The V gene's germline CDR1 is MGHRA and CDR2 YSYEKL. The CDR3 is 15 amino acids. Germline trimming cut 4 bases from V and 5 bases from J; bases unmatched to any gene: 1. The CDR3 region is CASSPGLAGDNEQFF. DNA of the CDR3: TGCGCCAGCAGCCCGGGACTAGCGGGGGACAATGAGCAGTTCTTC.

At least ten counts were recorded for this clone. The gene calls are TRBV6-8 and TRBJ2-3, with D hard to call. Trimming removed 5 bases at V and 3 bases at J, with 15 bases between. Per the germline V gene, CDR1 is MNHGY and CDR2 is SAAAGT. The CDR3 runs 15 residues. CDR3 in amino acids: CASSKDRSGTDTQYF. The CDR3 DNA is TGTGCCAGCAGTAAGGATCGCTCTGGGACAGATACGCAGTATTTT.

The gene calls are TRBV19 and TRBJ2-1; 13 bases are shared with TRBD2. V was pared by 7 bases and J by 8 bases, with 8 bases of the junction left unmatched. The length of the CDR3 is 15 residues. Germline CDR1 is LNHDA and CDR2 is SQIVND (reference sequence). The CDR3 sequence is CASNQLAGGQDEQFF. CDR3 DNA: TGTGCCAGTAACCAACTAGCGGGGGGGCAGGATGAGCAGTTCTTC.

Only a few counts were recorded for this clone. The chain links TRBV30 to TRBJ1-2; D remains ambiguous. The CDR3 is 12 amino acids. Looked up from germline, CDR1 is GTSNPN and CDR2 is SVGIG (reference sequence). The V end lost 7 bases, the J end lost 3 bases, and 12 bases lay between the germline ends. The chain's CDR3 is CASRDYYYGYTF. The CDR3 coding sequence is TGTGCCTCACGCGACTACTACTATGGCTACACCTTC.

This clone was counted between two and nine times. V and J are TRBV6-8 and TRBJ1-6; D gene ambiguous. This CDR3 spans 15 amino acids. V shed 6 bases and J shed 0 bases, with 9 bases lying between them. The germline V gene encodes CDR1 MNHGY and CDR2 SAAAGT. This CDR3 is CASSKQSSYNSPLHF. The CDR3 coding sequence is TGTGCCAGCAGCAAACAGAGCTCCTATAATTCACCCCTCCACTTT.

This clone was recorded a few times. V is TRBV11-3 and J is TRBJ2-1; D assignment may be TRBD1 or TRBD2 (5 bases each). The CDR3 totals 14 residues. The germline V and J ends were trimmed by 5 bases and 3 bases, with 11 bases remaining between them. Germline V gene lookup returns CDR1 SGHNT and CDR2 YENEEA. The chain's CDR3 is CASSPGQLYNEQFF. The CDR3 coding sequence is TGTGCCAGCAGCCCGGGGCAGCTCTACAATGAGCAGTTCTTC.

This clone was picked up a small number of times. This chain connects TRBV23-1 to TRBJ2-7, with D perhaps matching TRBD2 (5 bases). TRBV23-1 is placed among ORFs of uncertain function. Trimming cost V 6 bases and J 5 bases, with 14 bases left between them. The CDR3 extends over 13 amino acids. The CDR3 is CASRDFSRDEQYF. The CDR3 region has the DNA TGCGCCAGCAGGGACTTTTCAAGAGACGAGCAGTACTTC.

The rearrangement joins TRBV5-1 to TRBJ2-1; D remains unclear. Looked up from germline, CDR1 is SGHRS and CDR2 is YFSETQ. The CDR3 is 15 residues long. V was pared by 2 bases and J by 0 bases, with 9 bases between. The CDR3 DNA sequence: TGCGCCAGCAGCTTTCGGTTGAGCTCCTACAATGAGCAGTTCTTC. Its translation is CASSFRLSSYNEQFF.

V gene TRBV6-8 combines with J gene TRBJ2-7, with 7 bases fitting TRBD1. The CDR3 extends over 14 amino acids. V shed 6 bases and J 3 bases; nucleotides not matched to a gene: 8. Germline V gene data show CDR1 as MNHGY and CDR2 as SAAAGT. In DNA, the CDR3 is TGTGCCAGCAGGGGGGTCGGGGACAGCTACGAGCAGTACTTC. It codes for CASRGVGDSYEQYF.

The CDR3 loop reads CASSDRGAYEQYF. Written as DNA, the CDR3 is TGTGCCAGCAGTGATCGGGGGGCCTACGAGCAGTACTTC. The V and J genes are TRBV25-1 and TRBJ2-7, with 7 bases aligning to TRBD2. CDR3 length: 13 residues. The ends lost 3 bases at V and 2 bases at J; junction bases unmatched: 1. Per the germline V gene, CDR1 is MGHDK and CDR2 is SYGVNS.

This clone has more than one count but fewer than ten. This rearrangement joins TRBV30 to TRBJ1-2, with D possibly TRBD1 on 6 matching bases. CDR3 length: 14 residues. Germline V lookup: CDR1 GTSNPN, CDR2 SVGIG (reference sequence). V lost 2 bases and J lost 6, with 16 bases in between. The chain's CDR3 is CAWSFRGQRDGYTF. CDR3 nucleotides: TGTGCCTGGAGTTTTAGGGGACAACGGGATGGCTACACCTTC.

At least ten counts were recorded for this clone. The chain carries TRBV11-3 and TRBJ2-5; possibly TRBD1 for D (5 bases). Germline CDR1 and CDR2: SGHNT and YENEEA. The CDR3 has 16 residues. Trimming pared 5 bases from V and 2 bases from J, leaving 18 bases between. CDR3 sequence reads: CASSTPSLGVQETQYF. CDR3 DNA: TGTGCCAGCAGCACCCCATCATTAGGGGTTCAAGAGACCCAGTACTTC. The variable domain in full, with the rest retrieved from reference TRBV11-3 and TRBJ2-5, is EAGVVQSPRYKIIEKKQPVAFWCNPISGHNTLYWYLQNLGQGPELLIRYENEEAVDDSQLPKDRFSAERLKGVDSTLKIQPAELGDSAVYLCASSTPSLGVQETQYFGPGTRLLVL.

By frequency in the sample, this clone is medium-sized. The chain recombines TRBV9 with TRBJ2-1; the match to TRBD2 covers 9 bases. Germline V gene data show CDR1 as SGDLS and CDR2 as YYNGEE. The CDR3 consists of 14 residues. V lost 2 bases, J lost 5 bases, and 2 bases stayed unmatched. The CDR3 region is CASSVSSGDNEQFF. CDR3 in DNA: TGTGCCAGCAGCGTCTCTAGCGGGGACAATGAGCAGTTCTTC. Looking up the rest from reference TRBV9 and TRBJ2-1 gives the full variable domain: DSGVTQTPKHLITATGQRVTLRCSPRSGDLSVYWYQQSLDQGLQFLIQYYNGEERAKGNILERFSAQQFPDLHSELNLSSLELGDSALYFCASSVSSGDNEQFFGPGTRLTVL.

A few counts support this clone. The chain recombines TRBV11-3 with TRBJ1-3, with TRBD1 matching 7 bases. The CDR3 spans 14 residues. Trimming at V came to 4 bases and at J to 0 bases, leaving 0 bases not matched to a gene. CDR1 and CDR2 from the germline V gene are SGHNT and YENEEA. The CDR3 sequence is CASSWTGSGNTIYF. In DNA, the CDR3 is TGTGCCAGCAGCTGGACAGGCTCTGGAAACACCATATATTTT.

The chain employs TRBV6-8 and TRBJ2-2, with D unresolved. This CDR3 has 12 amino acids. The germline V gene has CDR1 MNHGY and CDR2 SAAAGT. V was clipped by 4 bases and J by 6 bases, with 6 bases between them. CDR3 nucleotide sequence: TGTGCCAGCAGTTTCTACTCCGGGGAGCTGTTTTTT. This sequence encodes CASSFYSGELFF.

This rearrangement joins TRBV9 to TRBJ2-3, with 7 positions matching TRBD1. CDR1 is SGDLS and CDR2 is YYNGEE in the germline V gene. Trimming cost V 2 bases and J 3 bases; bases outside gene matches: 12. CDR3 length equals 17 residues. The CDR3 region is CASSVLLGAGGTDTQYF. The DNA of the CDR3 is TGTGCCAGCAGCGTCCTCCTCGGCGCAGGGGGTACAGATACGCAGTATTTT.

The rearrangement links TRBV5-1 to TRBJ2-2; D perhaps matches TRBD2 (6 bases). This CDR3 region has 14 residues. The V and J ends lost 4 bases and 4 bases respectively, with 11 bases between them. CDR1 is SGHRS, CDR2 YFSETQ, per germline. The CDR3 spells CASSPGLLTGELFF. CDR3 bases: TGCGCCAGCAGCCCGGGACTGCTCACCGGGGAGCTGTTTTTT.

This clone was detected many times. This chain links TRBV23-1 with TRBJ2-3; D is perhaps TRBD1 or TRBD2 (5 bases each). TRBV23-1 is marked as an open reading frame, function uncertain. Trimming cost V 6 bases and J 10 bases, with 17 bases left between them. This CDR3 is 13 amino acids long. The CDR3 protein is CASRGEGTLPQYF. As DNA, the CDR3 is TGCGCCAGCAGAGGAGAGGGGACCCTTCCGCAGTATTTT.

This clone has only a few counts. This chain uses TRBV6-8 with TRBJ1-2, with a weak D call TRBD1 (6 bases). V was pared by 7 bases and J by 0 bases, with 18 bases between. The CDR3 contains 16 residues. In germline, CDR1 is MNHGY, CDR2 SAAAGT. The CDR3 sequence is CASTTPGTKSNYGYTF. CDR3 DNA: TGTGCCAGCACAACCCCGGGGACAAAATCTAACTATGGCTACACCTTC.

This clone was detected only a few times. V and J are TRBV19 and TRBJ2-1; TRBD2 aligns across 8 bases. The CDR3 is 13 residues long. Germline V CDR1 and CDR2: LNHDA, SQIVND (reference sequence). Trimming cost V 8 bases and J 5 bases; bases outside gene matches: 5. CDR3 sequence reads: CASSGLANNEQFF. For the CDR3, the DNA is TGTGCCAGTTCAGGACTAGCAAACAATGAGCAGTTCTTC.

There are a few counts of this clone. One end of the junction does not line up with germline, which may come from a read error. The chain links TRBV6-8 to TRBJ2-1, with D possibly matching TRBD2 (5 bases). This CDR3 comprises 13 residues. The germline V gene encodes CDR1 MNHGY and CDR2 SAAAGT. CDR3 amino acids: CAISAIVRDEQFF. CDR3 DNA: TGTGCCATCAGTGCTATAGTGAGGGATGAGCAGTTCTTC.

This clone has a count of ten or more. V is TRBV6-8 and J is TRBJ1-5; D perhaps matches TRBD1 (5 bases). Trimming stripped 8 bases from V and 4 bases from J, with 18 bases between. This CDR3 contains 15 residues. CDR1 is MNHGY and CDR2 is SAAAGT in the germline V gene. CDR3 amino acids: CASAPGRKGNQPQHF. In nucleotides, the CDR3 is TGTGCCAGCGCGCCGGGACGGAAGGGTAATCAGCCCCAGCATTTT.

The gene calls are TRBV9 and TRBJ1-3; D not resolved. Germline CDR1 SGDLS, CDR2 YYNGEE. The CDR3 runs 15 residues. V lost 0 bases to trimming and J lost 0 bases, with 7 bases between them. Here the CDR3 DNA reads TGTGCCAGCAGCGTAGAAGGGATCTCTGGAAACACCATATATTTT. Translation gives CASSVEGISGNTIYF.

The chain couples TRBV19 to TRBJ2-2; weak D call: TRBD2 (5 bases). The CDR3 covers 13 residues. V shed 9 bases and J shed 4 bases, with 12 bases lying between them. Per germline, CDR1 LNHDA and CDR2 SQIVND (reference sequence). The CDR3, as DNA: TGTGCCAGCCGGGAACGGGCCACCGGGGAGCTGTTTTTT. The encoded protein is CASRERATGELFF.